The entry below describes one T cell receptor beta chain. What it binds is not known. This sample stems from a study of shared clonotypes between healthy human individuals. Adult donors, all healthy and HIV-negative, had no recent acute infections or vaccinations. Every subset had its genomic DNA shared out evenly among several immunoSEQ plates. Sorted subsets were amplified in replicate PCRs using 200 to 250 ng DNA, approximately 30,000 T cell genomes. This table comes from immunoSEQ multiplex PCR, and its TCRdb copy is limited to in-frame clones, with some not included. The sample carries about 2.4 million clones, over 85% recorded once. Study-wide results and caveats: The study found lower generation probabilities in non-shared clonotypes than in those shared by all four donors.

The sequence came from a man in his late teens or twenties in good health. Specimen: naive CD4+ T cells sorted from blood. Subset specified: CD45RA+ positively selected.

This CDR3 reads CASSQDLAVNEQFF. CDR3 DNA: TGCGCCAGCAGCCAAGATCTGGCAGTCAATGAGCAGTTCTTC. The chain employs TRBV4-3 and TRBJ2-1; D is unclear. Germline V gene sequence: CDR1 LGHNA, CDR2 YSLEER. CDR3 size: 14 residues. Deletions cut 0 bases from V and 6 bases from J, with 9 bases between.